The 12 T cell receptor beta chains below were found in one sample sequenced in a study of T cells in Graves' hyperthyroidism and ophthalmopathy. TCR beta CDR3 regions were amplified from RNA. The HTBI primer set drove a first-round RT-PCR of the TCR CDR3. TCRdb re-called the multiplex PCR reads through MiXCR, storing one row per CDR3 protein. The table records approximately 600,000 distinct CDR3 sequences, around 15% of them present only once. Specimen: blood. The receptors were sampled from a woman in her thirties with Graves' hyperthyroidism.

This clonotype was observed once. V gene TRBV28 combines with J gene TRBJ1-4, with D perhaps matching TRBD1 (5 bases). Germline-derived CDR1 and CDR2 are MDHEN and SYDVKM. The CDR3 extends over 15 amino acids. Trimming took off 4 bases at V and 3 bases at J, with 12 bases between the two ends. The CDR3 loop is CASSSSAGSNEKLFF. For the CDR3, the DNA is TGTGCCAGCAGTTCGTCGGCAGGGTCTAATGAAAAACTGTTTTTT.

The table lists this clonotype with many counts. This sequence joins TRBV4-2 and TRBJ2-3; the match to TRBD2 covers 14 bases. CDR3 size: 16 residues. V was pared by 1 base and J by 4 bases, with 1 base of the junction left unmatched. Looked up from germline, CDR1 is LGHNA and CDR2 is YNFKEQ. The CDR3 coding sequence is TGTGCCAGCAGCCAAGGACTAGCGGGAGGGCCAGATACGCAGTATTTT. Translated, it gives CASSQGLAGGPDTQYF.

In its sample, this clonotype was seen many times. V and J are TRBV3-1 and TRBJ2-1; possibly TRBD1 for D (6 bases). V shed 0 bases and J shed 10 bases, with 10 bases lying between them. Germline V gene sequence: CDR1 LGHDT, CDR2 YNNKEL (reference sequence). The CDR3 totals 13 residues. This CDR3 reads CASSQDGQTEQFF. The CDR3 DNA is TGTGCCAGCAGCCAAGACGGACAGACGGAGCAGTTCTTC.

This clonotype has only a few counts. V gene TRBV24-1 combines with J gene TRBJ1-5; possibly TRBD1 for D (5 bases). The ends were cut back, 4 bases at V and 7 bases at J, with 13 bases in the middle. CDR3 size: 14 residues. CDR1 is KGHDR and CDR2 is SFDVKD in the germline V gene. CDR3 amino acids: CATSESGKVQPQHF. The CDR3 nucleotides are TGTGCCACCAGTGAATCAGGGAAAGTCCAGCCCCAGCATTTT.

This chain connects TRBV28 to TRBJ1-5, with 8 bases lining up with TRBD1. Looked up from germline, CDR1 is MDHEN and CDR2 is SYDVKM. Germline trimming cut 8 bases from V and 6 bases from J; bases unmatched to any gene: 12. The CDR3 has 15 amino acids. The CDR3: CASDRGRLGGQPQHF. The DNA of the CDR3 is TGTGCCAGCGACAGGGGACGATTAGGGGGTCAGCCCCAGCATTTT.

This clonotype turned up a few times. V gene TRBV7-9 combines with J gene TRBJ1-2; TRBD1 might be the D (6 bases). The CDR3 sequence is 14 residues long. The V end was cut by 0 bases, the J end by 8 bases, with 13 bases between. Germline CDR1 and CDR2: SEHNR and FQNEAQ (reference sequence). The CDR3 region has the DNA TGTGCCAGCAGCTTAGCGGGTGACAGGATGGGCTACACCTTC. This codes for CASSLAGDRMGYTF.

V is TRBV19 and J is TRBJ2-1, with a tentative D call TRBD2 (7 bases). Trimming took 6 bases from V and 8 from J, leaving 20 bases between them. Germline CDR1 LNHDA, CDR2 SQIVND (reference sequence). The CDR3 is 15 amino acids. CDR3 sequence reads: CASRRRGAIFDEQFF. The CDR3 coding sequence is TGTGCCAGTAGACGACGGGGGGCCATTTTCGATGAGCAGTTCTTC.

The chain couples TRBV10-3 to TRBJ2-7; D is possibly TRBD1 (6 bases). Trimming left V 7 bases short and J 3 bases short, with 13 bases between. Germline V gene data show CDR1 as ENHRY and CDR2 as SYGVKD. The CDR3 loop spans 13 amino acids. As DNA, the CDR3 is TGTGCCATCAAACCAGGGGAGCTCTACGAGCAGTACTTC. Its translation: CAIKPGELYEQYF.

This clonotype was counted only a few times. The chain has TRBV6-1 and TRBJ1-1; tentative D call: TRBD1 (5 bases). CDR1 is MNHNS and CDR2 is SASEGT in the germline V gene. Deletions cut 3 bases from V and 5 bases from J, with 16 bases between. The CDR3 totals 15 residues. CDR3 residues: CASSEWGVRTTEAFF. The CDR3 DNA reads as TGTGCCAGCAGTGAGTGGGGGGTTAGGACGACTGAAGCTTTCTTT.

This clonotype was observed many times. V gene TRBV7-2 combines with J gene TRBJ1-1; possible D gene TRBD1, 5 bases. Germline V gives CDR1 SGHTA, CDR2 FQGNSA. The ends were cut back, 0 bases at V and 7 bases at J, with 15 bases in the middle. CDR3 size: 15 residues. This chain's CDR3 is CASSLARGVRGEAFF. The CDR3 DNA follows: TGTGCCAGCAGCTTAGCTAGAGGGGTTAGGGGTGAAGCTTTCTTT.

In its sample, this clonotype was seen many times. This chain uses TRBV27 with TRBJ1-1; D perhaps matches TRBD1 (6 bases). Germline V gives CDR1 MNHEY, CDR2 SMNVEV (reference sequence). This CDR3 has 15 residues. V gave up 5 bases and J gave up 5 bases, with 18 bases separating them. CDR3 DNA: TGTGCCAGCAGTCCTGGGACATTAGGCGGAACTGAAGCTTTCTTT. It specifies CASSPGTLGGTEAFF.

As concerns this clonotype: A read error may be the cause here, since a much bigger clone is one base away. The CDR3 DNA reads TGTGCCCGGAGCCCCGGGGTTCGGGAAAAACTGTTTTTT. The encoded protein is CARSPGVREKLFF. V is TRBV30 and J is TRBJ1-4; unclear D gene. Per germline, CDR1 GTSNPN and CDR2 SVGIG (reference sequence). This CDR3 spans 13 amino acids.